This T cell receptor beta chain was captured in a study of T cell responses to AZD1222 COVID-19 vaccine. Data came from immunoSEQ multiplex PCR; TCRdb stores just in-frame clones and leaves some out. Of more than 95,000 clones in the sample, 80% to 90% were seen once. CDR1 and CDR2 (germline): SGHTA, FQGTGA. This CDR3 contains 15 residues. The V and J ends lost 5 bases and 6 bases, in that order; junction bases with no gene match: 8. Overall study results and limits: Clonal diversity was possibly underestimated, and white British individuals and females predominated among donors. In the spike-specific TCR repertoire, nearly half reportedly target unmutated variant regions. Rises in breadth and depth of Spike-specific TCRs came after two AZD1222 doses. Repertoire sampling happened only post peak T cell response.

About this clone itself: Its specificity is unknown.

The sample consisted of peripheral blood, taken on day 0 of AZD1222 vaccination. The receptor's source is an adult in good health. This chain joins TRBV7-3 and TRBJ2-3; 10 bases are a match to TRBD2. CDR3 in DNA: TGTGCCAGCAGCCACCAGGGGACTAGCGCGGATACGCAGTATTTT. Its protein product is CASSHQGTSADTQYF.